Here is one T cell receptor (beta chain) with its context. Per the original data handling: Nucleated cell number was recorded as an estimate derived from reference gene primer amplification. The table came from immunoSEQ multiplex PCR; TCRdb's copy has only in-frame clones and leaves some out. D and trimming come from the DNA, and the V and J calls and clone size come from that table. The top ten clones hold roughly 13% of a sample with approximately 150,000 clones, 80% to 90% of them seen once. This sample stems from a study of blood T cell repertoires in COVID-19. Looking at the study overall: From T cells, B-cell-depleted T cells, or PBMCs came the material, which was cDNA or gDNA.

Germline-derived CDR1 and CDR2 are LGHNA and YSLEER. CDR3 size: 15 residues. V was cut by 3 bases and J by 0 bases, with 10 bases left in between. Sequenced input: peripheral blood. This rearrangement joins TRBV4-3 to TRBJ2-3, with a weak D call TRBD2 (5 bases). This clonotype was obtained from a man aged 18 to 29 with COVID-19, enrolled during active disease. CDR3 sequence reads: CASSQMGGSTDTQYF. CDR3 nucleotides: TGCGCCAGCAGCCAGATGGGCGGGAGCACAGATACGCAGTATTTT.